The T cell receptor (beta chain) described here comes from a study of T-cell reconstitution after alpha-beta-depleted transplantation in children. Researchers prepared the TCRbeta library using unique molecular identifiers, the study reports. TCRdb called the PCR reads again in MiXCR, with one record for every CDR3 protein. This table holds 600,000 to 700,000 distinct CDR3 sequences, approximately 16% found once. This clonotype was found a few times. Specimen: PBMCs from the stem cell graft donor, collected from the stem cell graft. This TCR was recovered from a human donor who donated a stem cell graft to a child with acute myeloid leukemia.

The CDR3 region has the DNA TGTGCCAGCAGCGCCACCGGGAGAGCGAGCTCTGGGGCCAACGTCCTGACTTTC. It translates to CASSATGRASSGANVLTF. The rearrangement joins TRBV9 to TRBJ2-6, with D possibly TRBD2 on 6 matching bases. The CDR3 has 18 amino acids. V lost 3 bases to trimming and J lost 0 bases, with 16 bases between them. CDR1 and CDR2 (germline): SGDLS, YYNGEE.